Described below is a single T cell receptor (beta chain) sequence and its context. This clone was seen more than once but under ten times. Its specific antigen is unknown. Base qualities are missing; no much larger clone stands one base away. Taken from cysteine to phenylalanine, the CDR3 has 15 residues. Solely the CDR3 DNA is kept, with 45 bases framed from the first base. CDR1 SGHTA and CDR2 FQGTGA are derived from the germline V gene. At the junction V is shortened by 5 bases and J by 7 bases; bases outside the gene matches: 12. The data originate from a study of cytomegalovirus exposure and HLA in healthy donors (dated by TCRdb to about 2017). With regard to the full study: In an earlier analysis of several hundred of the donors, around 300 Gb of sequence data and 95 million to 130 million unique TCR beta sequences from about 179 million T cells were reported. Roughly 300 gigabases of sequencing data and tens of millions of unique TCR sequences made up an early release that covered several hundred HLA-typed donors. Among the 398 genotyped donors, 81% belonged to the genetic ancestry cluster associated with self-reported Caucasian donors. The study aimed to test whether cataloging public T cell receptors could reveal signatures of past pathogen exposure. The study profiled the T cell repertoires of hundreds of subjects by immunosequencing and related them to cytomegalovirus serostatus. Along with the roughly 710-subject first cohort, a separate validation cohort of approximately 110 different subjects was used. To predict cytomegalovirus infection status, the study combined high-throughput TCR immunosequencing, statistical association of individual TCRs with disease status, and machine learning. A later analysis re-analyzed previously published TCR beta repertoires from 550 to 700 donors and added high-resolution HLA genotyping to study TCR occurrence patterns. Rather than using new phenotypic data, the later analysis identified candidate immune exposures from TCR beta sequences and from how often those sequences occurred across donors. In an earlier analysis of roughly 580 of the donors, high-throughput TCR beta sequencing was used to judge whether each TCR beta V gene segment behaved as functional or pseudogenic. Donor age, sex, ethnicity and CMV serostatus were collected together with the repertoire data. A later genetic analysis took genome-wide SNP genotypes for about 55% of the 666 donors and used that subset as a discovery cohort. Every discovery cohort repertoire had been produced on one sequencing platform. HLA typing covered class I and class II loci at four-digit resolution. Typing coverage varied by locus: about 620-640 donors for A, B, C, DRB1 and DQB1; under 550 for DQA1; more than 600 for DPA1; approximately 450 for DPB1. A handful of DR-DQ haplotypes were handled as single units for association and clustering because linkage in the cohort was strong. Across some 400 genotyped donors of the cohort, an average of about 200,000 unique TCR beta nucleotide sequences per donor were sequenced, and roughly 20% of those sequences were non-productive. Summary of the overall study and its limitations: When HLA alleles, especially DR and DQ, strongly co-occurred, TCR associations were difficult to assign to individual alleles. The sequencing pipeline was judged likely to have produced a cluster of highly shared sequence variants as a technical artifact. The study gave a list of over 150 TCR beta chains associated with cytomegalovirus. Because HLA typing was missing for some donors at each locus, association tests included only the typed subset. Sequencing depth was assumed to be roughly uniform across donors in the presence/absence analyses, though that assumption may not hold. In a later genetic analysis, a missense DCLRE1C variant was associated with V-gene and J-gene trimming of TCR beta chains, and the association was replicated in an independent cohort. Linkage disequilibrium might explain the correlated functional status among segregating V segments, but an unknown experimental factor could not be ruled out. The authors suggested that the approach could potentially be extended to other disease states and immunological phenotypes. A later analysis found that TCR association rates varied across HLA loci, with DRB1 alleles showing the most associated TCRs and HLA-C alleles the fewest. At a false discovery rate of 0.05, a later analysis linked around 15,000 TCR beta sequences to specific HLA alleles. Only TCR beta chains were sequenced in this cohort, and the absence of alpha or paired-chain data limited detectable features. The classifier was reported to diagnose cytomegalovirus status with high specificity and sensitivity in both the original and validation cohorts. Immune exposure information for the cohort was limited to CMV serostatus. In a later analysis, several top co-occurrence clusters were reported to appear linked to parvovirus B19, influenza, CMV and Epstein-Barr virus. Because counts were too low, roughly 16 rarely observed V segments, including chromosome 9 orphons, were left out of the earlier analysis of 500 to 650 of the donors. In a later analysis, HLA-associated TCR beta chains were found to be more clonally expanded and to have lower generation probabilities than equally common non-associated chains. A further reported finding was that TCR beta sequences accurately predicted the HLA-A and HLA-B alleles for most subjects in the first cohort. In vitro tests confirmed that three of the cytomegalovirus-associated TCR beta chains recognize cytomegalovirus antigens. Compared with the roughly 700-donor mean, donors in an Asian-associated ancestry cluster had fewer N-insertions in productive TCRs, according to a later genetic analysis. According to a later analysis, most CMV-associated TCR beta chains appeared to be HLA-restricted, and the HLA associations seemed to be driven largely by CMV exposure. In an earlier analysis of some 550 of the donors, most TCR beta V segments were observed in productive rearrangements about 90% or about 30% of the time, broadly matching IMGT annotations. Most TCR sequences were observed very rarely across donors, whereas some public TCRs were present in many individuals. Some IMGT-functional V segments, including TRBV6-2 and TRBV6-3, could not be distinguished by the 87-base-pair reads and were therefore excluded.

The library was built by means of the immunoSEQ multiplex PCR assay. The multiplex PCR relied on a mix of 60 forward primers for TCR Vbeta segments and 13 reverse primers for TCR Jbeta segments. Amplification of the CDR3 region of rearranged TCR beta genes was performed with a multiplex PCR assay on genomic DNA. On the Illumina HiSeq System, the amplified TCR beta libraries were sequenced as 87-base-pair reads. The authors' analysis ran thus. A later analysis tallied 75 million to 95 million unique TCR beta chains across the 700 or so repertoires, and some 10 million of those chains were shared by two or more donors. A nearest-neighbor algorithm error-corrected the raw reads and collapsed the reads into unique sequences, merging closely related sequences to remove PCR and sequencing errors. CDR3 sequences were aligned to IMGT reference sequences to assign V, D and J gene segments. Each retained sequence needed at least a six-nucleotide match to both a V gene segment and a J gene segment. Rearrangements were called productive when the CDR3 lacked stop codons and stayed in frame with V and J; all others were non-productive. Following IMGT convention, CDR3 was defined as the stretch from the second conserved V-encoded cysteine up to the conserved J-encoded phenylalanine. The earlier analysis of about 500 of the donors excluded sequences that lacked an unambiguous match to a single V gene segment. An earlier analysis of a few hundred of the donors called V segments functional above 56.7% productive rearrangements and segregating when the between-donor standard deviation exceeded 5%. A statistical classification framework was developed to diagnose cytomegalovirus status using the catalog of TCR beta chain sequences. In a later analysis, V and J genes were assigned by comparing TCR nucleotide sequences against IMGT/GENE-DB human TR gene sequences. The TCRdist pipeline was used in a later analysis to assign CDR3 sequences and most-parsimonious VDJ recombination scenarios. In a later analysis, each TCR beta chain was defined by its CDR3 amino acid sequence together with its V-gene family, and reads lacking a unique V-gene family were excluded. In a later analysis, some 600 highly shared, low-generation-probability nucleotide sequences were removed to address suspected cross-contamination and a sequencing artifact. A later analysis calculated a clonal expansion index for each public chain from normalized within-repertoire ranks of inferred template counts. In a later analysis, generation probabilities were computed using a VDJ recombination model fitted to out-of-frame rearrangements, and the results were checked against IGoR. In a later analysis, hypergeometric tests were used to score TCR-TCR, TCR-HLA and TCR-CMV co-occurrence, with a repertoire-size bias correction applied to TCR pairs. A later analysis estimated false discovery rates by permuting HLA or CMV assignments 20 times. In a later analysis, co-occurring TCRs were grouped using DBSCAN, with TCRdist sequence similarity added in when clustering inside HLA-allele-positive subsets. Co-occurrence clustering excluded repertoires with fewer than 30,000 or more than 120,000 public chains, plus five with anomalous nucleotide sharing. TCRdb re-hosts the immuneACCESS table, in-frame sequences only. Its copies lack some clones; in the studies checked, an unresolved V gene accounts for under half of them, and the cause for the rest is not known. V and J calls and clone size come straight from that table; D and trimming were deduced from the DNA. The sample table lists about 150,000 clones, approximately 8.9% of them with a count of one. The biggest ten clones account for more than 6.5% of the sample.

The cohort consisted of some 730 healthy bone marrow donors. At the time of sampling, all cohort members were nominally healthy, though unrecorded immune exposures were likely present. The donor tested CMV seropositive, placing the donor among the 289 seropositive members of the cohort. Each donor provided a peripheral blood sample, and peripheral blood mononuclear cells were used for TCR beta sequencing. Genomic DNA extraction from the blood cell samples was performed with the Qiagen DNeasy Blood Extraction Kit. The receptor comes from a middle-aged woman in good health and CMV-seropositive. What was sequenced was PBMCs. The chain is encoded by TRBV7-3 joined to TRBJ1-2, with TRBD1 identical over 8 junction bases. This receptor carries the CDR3 CASSDLGQGFTGYTF. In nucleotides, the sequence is TGTGCCAGCAGCGACCTCGGACAGGGCTTTACTGGCTACACCTTC.